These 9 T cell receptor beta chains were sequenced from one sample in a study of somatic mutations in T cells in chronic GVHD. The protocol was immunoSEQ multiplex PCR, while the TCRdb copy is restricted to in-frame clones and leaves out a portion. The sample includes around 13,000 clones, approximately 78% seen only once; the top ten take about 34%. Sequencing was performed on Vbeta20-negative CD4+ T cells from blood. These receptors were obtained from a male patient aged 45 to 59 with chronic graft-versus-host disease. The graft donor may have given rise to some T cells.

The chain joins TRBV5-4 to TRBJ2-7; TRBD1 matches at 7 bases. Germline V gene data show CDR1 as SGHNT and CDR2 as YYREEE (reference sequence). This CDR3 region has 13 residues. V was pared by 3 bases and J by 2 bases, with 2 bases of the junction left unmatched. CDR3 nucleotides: TGTGCCAGCAGCTCGGGACAGACCTACGAGCAGTACTTC. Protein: CASSSGQTYEQYF.

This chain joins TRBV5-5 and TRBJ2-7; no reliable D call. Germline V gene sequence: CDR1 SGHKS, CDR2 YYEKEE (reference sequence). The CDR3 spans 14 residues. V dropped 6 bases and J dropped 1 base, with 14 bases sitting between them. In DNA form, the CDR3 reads TGTGCCAGCATTAAAGAGATCTTTTCCTACGAGCAGTACTTC. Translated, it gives CASIKEIFSYEQYF.

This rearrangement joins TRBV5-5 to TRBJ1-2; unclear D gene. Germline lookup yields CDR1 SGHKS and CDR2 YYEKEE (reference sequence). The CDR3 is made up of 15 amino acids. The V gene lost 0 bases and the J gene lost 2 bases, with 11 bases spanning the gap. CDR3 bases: TGTGCCAGCAGCTTGGCCTCGAACAGAAACTATGGCTACACCTTC. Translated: CASSLASNRNYGYTF.

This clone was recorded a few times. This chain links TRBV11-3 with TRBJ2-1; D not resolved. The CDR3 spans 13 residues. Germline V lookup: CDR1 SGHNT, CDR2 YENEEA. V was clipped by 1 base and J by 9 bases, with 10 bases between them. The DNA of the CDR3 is TGTGCCAGCAGCTTAGTCAGGAATAGTGAGCAGTTCTTC. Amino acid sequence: CASSLVRNSEQFF.

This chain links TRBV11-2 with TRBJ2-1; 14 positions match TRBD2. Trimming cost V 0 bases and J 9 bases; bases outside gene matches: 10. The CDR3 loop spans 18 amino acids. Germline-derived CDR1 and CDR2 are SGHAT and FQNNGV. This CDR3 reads CASSLDPTSGRGKGEQFF. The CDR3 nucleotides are TGTGCCAGCAGCTTAGACCCGACTAGCGGGAGGGGTAAGGGTGAGCAGTTCTTC. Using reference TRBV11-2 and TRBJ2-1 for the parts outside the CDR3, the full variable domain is EAGVAQSPRYKIIEKRQSVAFWCNPISGHATLYWYQQILGQGPKLLIQFQNNGVVDDSQLPKDRFSAERLKGVDSTLKIQPAKLEDSAVYLCASSLDPTSGRGKGEQFFGPGTRLTVL.

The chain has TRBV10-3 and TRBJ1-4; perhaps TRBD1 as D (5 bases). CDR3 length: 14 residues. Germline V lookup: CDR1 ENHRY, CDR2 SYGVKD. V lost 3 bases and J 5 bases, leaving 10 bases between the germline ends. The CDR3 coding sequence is TGTGCCATCAGTGATCAGGGATCGAATGAAAAACTGTTTTTT. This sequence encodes CAISDQGSNEKLFF.

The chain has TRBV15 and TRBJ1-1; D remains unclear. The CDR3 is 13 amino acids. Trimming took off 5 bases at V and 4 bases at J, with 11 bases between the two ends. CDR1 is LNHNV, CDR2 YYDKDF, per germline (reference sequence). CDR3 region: CATSFYRGTEAFF. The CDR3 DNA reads TGTGCCACCAGCTTTTATAGAGGCACTGAAGCTTTCTTT.

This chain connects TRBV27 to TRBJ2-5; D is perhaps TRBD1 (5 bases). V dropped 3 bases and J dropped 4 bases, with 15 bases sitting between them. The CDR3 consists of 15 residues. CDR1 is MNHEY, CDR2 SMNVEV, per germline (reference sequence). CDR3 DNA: TGTGCCAGCAGTTTGGCAGGGTCATCTTTAGAGACCCAGTACTTC. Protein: CASSLAGSSLETQYF.

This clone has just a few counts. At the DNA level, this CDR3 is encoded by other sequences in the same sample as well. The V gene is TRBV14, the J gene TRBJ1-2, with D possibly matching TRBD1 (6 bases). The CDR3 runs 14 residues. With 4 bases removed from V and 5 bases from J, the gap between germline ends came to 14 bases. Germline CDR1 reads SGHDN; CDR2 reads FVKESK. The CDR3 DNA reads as TGTGCCAGCAGCCCCGGACAGAACCTTTATGGCTACACCTTC. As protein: CASSPGQNLYGYTF.